This T cell receptor beta chain was identified in a study of blood T cell repertoires in COVID-19. CDR3 length: 12 residues. Germline CDR1 and CDR2: SGHTA and FQGNSA. Points on this clone: At one end, the junction sequence differs from germline, possibly due to a read error.

Profiled with immunoSEQ multiplex PCR; TCRdb holds only in-frame clones, not every one. The table has over 250,000 clones, roughly nine tenths seen once. The source is a man in his sixties who had recovered from COVID-19. The sequenced sample was peripheral blood. The rearrangement uses TRBV7-2 and TRBJ1-1; TRBD1 might be the D (5 bases). Here the CDR3 DNA reads TGTGCCAGCAGCCCCGGAGCGGGACGTCCTAGCTTT. Translated, it gives CASSPGAGRPSF.